These 20 T cell receptor beta chains share one sample of origin, sequenced in a study of blood T cell repertoires in COVID-19. The data were produced by immunoSEQ multiplex PCR, yet TCRdb's version contains in-frame clones alone and is incomplete. The sample yields roughly 87,000 clones, about 83% seen once. Material: peripheral blood. Source of these receptors: a man aged 45 to 65 with active COVID-19.

This sequence joins TRBV9 and TRBJ2-1; no reliable D call. V shed 2 bases and J shed 9 bases, with 9 bases lying between them. From germline, CDR1 is SGDLS and CDR2 YYNGEE. The CDR3 consists of 12 residues. The CDR3 nucleotides read TGTGCCAGCAGCGTGGCAGGTAGTGAGCAGTTCTTC. Protein product: CASSVAGSEQFF.

This sequence joins TRBV9 and TRBJ2-3; TRBD2 is a possible D gene (5 bases). V gave up 3 bases and J gave up 3 bases, with 14 bases separating them. From germline, CDR1 is SGDLS and CDR2 YYNGEE. The CDR3 contains 15 residues. CDR3 residues: CASSAEAIATDTQYF. The CDR3 DNA sequence: TGTGCCAGCAGCGCCGAGGCTATAGCGACAGATACGCAGTATTTT.

The genes are TRBV6-5 and TRBJ2-2; 9 bases fit TRBD1. The V segment lost 6 bases and the J segment 7 bases; nucleotides outside the gene matches: 6. Germline CDR1 is MNHEY and CDR2 is SVGAGI. The CDR3 loop spans 14 amino acids. The CDR3 spells CASRRPGQGGELFF. The CDR3 nucleotides read TGTGCCAGCAGACGACCGGGACAGGGCGGGGAGCTGTTTTTT.

The rearrangement joins TRBV5-8 to TRBJ1-2; 7 bases align to TRBD1. The germline CDR1 and CDR2 sequences are SGHTS and YDEGEE. Germline trimming cut 0 bases from V and 3 bases from J; bases unmatched to any gene: 2. The CDR3 totals 14 residues. The CDR3 DNA follows: TGTGCCAGCAGCTTGGTCGGGACAGACTATGGCTACACCTTC. Its protein is CASSLVGTDYGYTF.

V is TRBV7-2 and J is TRBJ1-1, with D tentatively TRBD1 (5 bases). The CDR3 contains 16 residues. Trimming removed 2 bases at V and 3 bases at J, with 16 bases between. Germline assignment: CDR1 SGHTA and CDR2 FQGNSA. The CDR3 loop reads CASSLRVREGYTEAFF. In DNA form, the CDR3 reads TGTGCCAGCAGCTTAAGGGTCAGGGAAGGATACACTGAAGCTTTCTTT.

For the CDR3, the DNA is TGTGCCAGCCTTATAGGACAGGGGAACACTGAAGCTTTCTTT. Its protein is CASLIGQGNTEAFF. The genes are TRBV2 and TRBJ1-1, with 8 bases aligning to TRBD1. With 8 bases clipped from V and 1 base from J, the junction kept 6 bases outside the gene matches. The CDR3 extends over 14 amino acids. The germline CDR1 and CDR2 sequences are SNHLY and FYNNEI.

This chain joins TRBV28 and TRBJ2-7; 7 bases are a match to TRBD1. Trimming at V came to 0 bases and at J to 1 base, leaving 6 bases not matched to a gene. The CDR3 is 16 residues long. Germline values: CDR1 MDHEN, CDR2 SYDVKM. CDR3 residues: CASSLWWGTESYEQYF. CDR3 in DNA: TGTGCCAGCAGTTTATGGTGGGGGACAGAGTCCTACGAGCAGTACTTC.

The rearrangement joins TRBV6-5 to TRBJ2-2, with D perhaps matching TRBD1 (5 bases). Trimming pared 2 bases from V and 6 bases from J, leaving 7 bases between. CDR3 size: 13 residues. Germline assignment: CDR1 MNHEY and CDR2 SVGAGI. CDR3 amino acids: CASSYEQAGELFF. CDR3 bases: TGTGCCAGCAGTTACGAACAGGCCGGGGAGCTGTTTTTT.

This clone is labeled medium-sized. This chain joins TRBV28 and TRBJ2-7, with 8 bases that match TRBD1. CDR3 length equals 16 residues. The germline CDR1 and CDR2 sequences are MDHEN and SYDVKM. After removal of 5 bases from V and 1 base from J, the junction contained 10 bases not matched to a gene. This CDR3 reads CASSETGTGDSYEQYF. CDR3 sequence (DNA): TGTGCCAGCAGTGAAACCGGGACAGGCGATTCCTACGAGCAGTACTTC.

The chain joins TRBV5-1 to TRBJ2-3, with 7 bases fitting TRBD2. The V and J ends lost 1 base and 0 bases, in that order; junction bases with no gene match: 2. This CDR3 contains 15 residues. The germline gives CDR1 SGHRS, CDR2 YFSETQ. The CDR3 DNA reads TGCGCCAGCAGCTTGTCGGGGGGAAGCACAGATACGCAGTATTTT. It specifies CASSLSGGSTDTQYF.

Only one count was recorded for this clone. This chain uses TRBV18 with TRBJ1-1; D ambiguous. Germline V CDR1 and CDR2: KGHSH, LQKENI. The ends were cut back, 5 bases at V and 3 bases at J, with 10 bases in the middle. The CDR3 is made up of 13 amino acids. CDR3 residues: CASSGSRDTEAFF. CDR3 DNA: TGTGCCAGCTCAGGTTCTCGGGACACTGAAGCTTTCTTT.

The V call is TRBV29-1, the J call TRBJ2-3, with TRBD2 matching 8 bases. Germline values: CDR1 SQVTM, CDR2 ANQGSEA. CDR3 length: 14 amino acids. J lost 5 bases, V lost 2 bases, and 6 bases had no gene match. The CDR3 DNA follows: TGCAGCGTTGAACGGGGGGGGGCCGTAGATACGCAGTATTTT. Protein product: CSVERGGAVDTQYF.

This chain joins TRBV29-1 and TRBJ2-5, with D possibly being TRBD2 (5 bases). The germline gives CDR1 SQVTM, CDR2 ANQGSEA. V gave up 7 bases and J gave up 4 bases, with 19 bases separating them. This CDR3 spans 14 amino acids. CDR3 sequence (DNA): TGCAGCGCTTATAGCAGGACTGAGGCAGAGACCCAGTACTTC. This encodes CSAYSRTEAETQYF.

The chain uses TRBV15 and TRBJ2-5, with 7 nucleotides matching TRBD1. The trim removed 3 bases at V and 4 bases at J, leaving 5 bases unmatched. CDR3 length equals 14 residues. Germline assignment: CDR1 LNHNV and CDR2 YYDKDF (reference sequence). The CDR3 DNA reads TGTGCCACCAGCAGGACAGGGTTCGGAGAGACCCAGTACTTC. This sequence encodes CATSRTGFGETQYF.

The chain has TRBV27 and TRBJ2-7, with D perhaps TRBD1 (6 bases). The CDR3 runs 14 residues. V lost 8 bases to trimming and J lost 5 bases, with 19 bases between them. Germline lookup yields CDR1 MNHEY and CDR2 SMNVEV (reference sequence). The CDR3 sequence: CASSLFRGWNEQYF. The CDR3 region has the DNA TGTGCCAGCTCTCTTTTTAGGGGGTGGAACGAGCAGTACTTC.

This chain links TRBV4-2 with TRBJ2-1; D perhaps matches TRBD2 (6 bases). The CDR3 loop spans 16 amino acids. Trimming pared 0 bases from V and 9 bases from J, leaving 18 bases between. Germline lookup yields CDR1 LGHNA and CDR2 YNFKEQ. The CDR3 coding sequence is TGTGCCAGCAGCCAAGATGCCGGGCGGGAATGGGTTGAGCAGTTCTTC. The encoded protein is CASSQDAGREWVEQFF.

J is TRBJ1-5 and V is TRBV6-5; no clear D gene. The V gene's germline CDR1 is MNHEY and CDR2 SVGAGI. This CDR3 contains 14 residues. Trimming shortened V by 4 bases and J by 1 base, and 8 bases separated the two germline ends. The CDR3 loop is CASSWGASNQPQHF. CDR3 DNA: TGTGCCAGCAGTTGGGGAGCGAGCAATCAGCCCCAGCATTTT.

The gene calls are TRBV9 and TRBJ2-7; D remains unclear. The V end was cut by 0 bases, the J end by 2 bases, with 6 bases between. This CDR3 is 13 amino acids long. Germline V gives CDR1 SGDLS, CDR2 YYNGEE. The CDR3 DNA reads TGTGCCAGCAGCGTAGGTAGCCCCTACGAGCAGTACTTC. This codes for CASSVGSPYEQYF.

This chain connects TRBV27 to TRBJ2-2; TRBD1 might be the D (6 bases). Trimming removed 4 bases from V and 3 bases from J, with 9 bases in between. CDR3 length: 14 residues. Germline V gene data show CDR1 as MNHEY and CDR2 as SMNVEV (reference sequence). CDR3 region: CASSYQGYTGELFF. DNA of the CDR3: TGTGCCAGCAGTTATCAGGGGTACACCGGGGAGCTGTTTTTT.

This clone was picked up one time. V usage is TRBV2 and J usage is TRBJ1-1; D perhaps matches TRBD1 (6 bases). The germline V gene has CDR1 SNHLY and CDR2 FYNNEI. Deletions cut 6 bases from V and 8 bases from J, with 13 bases between. CDR3 length: 12 residues. CDR3 amino acids: CASSQTGSEAFF. The CDR3, as DNA: TGTGCCAGCAGCCAAACAGGGTCGGAAGCTTTCTTT. Filled out from reference TRBV2 and TRBJ1-1, the complete variable domain reads EPEVTQTPSHQVTQMGQEVILRCVPISNHLYFYWYRQILGQKVEFLVSFYNNEISEKSEIFDDQFSVERPDGSNFTLKIRSTKLEDSAMYFCASSQTGSEAFFGQGTRLTVV.